These 8 T cell receptor beta chains originate from one sample sequenced in a study of shared clonotypes between healthy human individuals. TCRdb's copy holds only in-frame clones and misses some; the assay was immunoSEQ multiplex PCR. The sample yields roughly 650,000 clones, approximately 97% seen once. The sample consisted of naive CD4+ T cells sorted from blood. Subset denoted: CD45RA+ positively selected. The receptors originated from a woman aged 25 to 39 in good health.

This chain uses TRBV23-1 with TRBJ2-2, with 15 bases identical to TRBD2. TRBV23-1 is filed as an ORF, its function uncertain. V lost 2 bases, J lost 3 bases, and 10 bases stayed unmatched. The CDR3 runs to 20 residues. CDR3 protein: CASSQRRGLAGGRDTGELFF. CDR3 coding DNA: TGCGCCAGCAGTCAACGGAGGGGACTAGCGGGAGGACGGGACACCGGGGAGCTGTTTTTT.

This clone has just a few counts. The genes are TRBV4-2 and TRBJ1-5; D is unclear. The CDR3 is 13 residues long. Trimming cost V 0 bases and J 7 bases, with 7 bases left between them. The V gene's germline CDR1 is LGHNA and CDR2 YNFKEQ. Written as DNA, the CDR3 is TGTGCCAGCAGCCAAGAGGCCCTCCAGCCCCAGCATTTT. Residues: CASSQEALQPQHF.

About this clone itself: Other nucleotide sequences from this sample produce the same CDR3. This chain connects TRBV28 to TRBJ2-1; D unclear. V lost 5 bases and J lost 8, with 7 bases in between. The CDR3 sequence is 11 residues long. In germline, CDR1 is MDHEN, CDR2 SYDVKM. In DNA form, the CDR3 reads TGTGCCAGCAGTCTATTCGATGAGCAGTTCTTC. Protein product: CASSLFDEQFF.

The CDR3 DNA follows: TGCGCCAGCAGCTTGGGGGAAGACTATGGCTACACCTTC. It is translated as CASSLGEDYGYTF. The rearrangement links TRBV5-1 to TRBJ1-2; D unresolved. The CDR3 is 13 residues long. V was clipped by 0 bases and J by 3 bases, with 6 bases between them. CDR1 is SGHRS, CDR2 YFSETQ, per germline.

Details on this clone: The DNA is left out, because the CDR3 cannot be placed on it with certainty; the CDR3 is given as TCRdb lists it. The chain employs TRBV28 and TRBJ2-5. Germline V gene sequence: CDR1 MDHEN, CDR2 SYDVKM. Both ends counted, the CDR3 spans 18 residues. CDR3 sequence reads: CASSSEEYFGPGTRQMYF.

The V gene is TRBV7-8, the J gene TRBJ1-5; perhaps TRBD1 as D (5 bases). CDR1 and CDR2 from the germline V gene are SGHVS and FQNEAQ. V was clipped by 6 bases and J by 7 bases, with 13 bases between them. The CDR3 spans 13 residues. CDR3 region: CASRGGGGQPQHF. The CDR3 DNA reads as TGTGCCAGCAGAGGTGGGGGGGGGCAGCCCCAGCATTTT.

The gene calls are TRBV6-5 and TRBJ2-7; D tentatively fits TRBD1 or TRBD2 (6 bases each). The CDR3 is 15 amino acids. The V end was cut by 0 bases, the J end by 7 bases, with 16 bases between. Germline CDR1 MNHEY, CDR2 SVGAGI. This CDR3 reads CASSYSIQGTWEQYF. CDR3 coding DNA: TGTGCCAGCAGTTACTCGATCCAGGGGACTTGGGAGCAGTACTTC.

V is TRBV9 and J is TRBJ2-1; 10 bases line up with TRBD2. Losses at the gene ends were 1 base for V and 3 bases for J; bases not matched to a gene: 4. The CDR3 sequence is 16 residues long. Germline lookup yields CDR1 SGDLS and CDR2 YYNGEE. CDR3 region: CASSVPPSGSYNEQFF. CDR3 coding DNA: TGTGCCAGCAGCGTACCCCCTAGCGGGAGCTACAATGAGCAGTTCTTC.